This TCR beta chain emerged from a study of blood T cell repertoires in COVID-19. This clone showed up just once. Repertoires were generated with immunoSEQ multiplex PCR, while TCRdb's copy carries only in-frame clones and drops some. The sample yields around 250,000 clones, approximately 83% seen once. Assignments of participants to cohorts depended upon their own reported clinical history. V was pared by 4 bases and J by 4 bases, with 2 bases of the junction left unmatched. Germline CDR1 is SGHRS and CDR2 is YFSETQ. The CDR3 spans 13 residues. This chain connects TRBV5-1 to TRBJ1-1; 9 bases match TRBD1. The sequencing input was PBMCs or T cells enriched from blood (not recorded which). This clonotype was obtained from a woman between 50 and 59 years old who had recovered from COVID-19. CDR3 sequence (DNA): TGCGCCAGCAGCGGGACAGGGAGCACTGAAGCTTTCTTT. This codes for CASSGTGSTEAFF. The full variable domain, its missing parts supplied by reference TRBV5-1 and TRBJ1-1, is KAGVTQTPRYLIKTRGQQVTLSCSPISGHRSVSWYQQTPGQGLQFLFEYFSETQRNKGNFPGRFSGRQFSNSRSEMNVSTLELGDSALYLCASSGTGSTEAFFGQGTRLTVV.